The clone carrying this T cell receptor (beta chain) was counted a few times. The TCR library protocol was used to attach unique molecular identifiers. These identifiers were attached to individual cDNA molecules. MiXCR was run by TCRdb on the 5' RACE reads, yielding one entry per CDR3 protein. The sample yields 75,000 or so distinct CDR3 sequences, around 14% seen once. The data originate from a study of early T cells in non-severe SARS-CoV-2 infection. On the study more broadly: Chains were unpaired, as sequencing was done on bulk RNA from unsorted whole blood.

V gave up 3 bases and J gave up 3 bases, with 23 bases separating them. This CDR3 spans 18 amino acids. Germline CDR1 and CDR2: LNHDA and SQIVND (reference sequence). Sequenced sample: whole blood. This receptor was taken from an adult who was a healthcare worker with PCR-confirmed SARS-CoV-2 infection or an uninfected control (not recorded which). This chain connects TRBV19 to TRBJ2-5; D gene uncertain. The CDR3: CASSIFRQTRERKETQYF. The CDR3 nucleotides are TGTGCCAGTAGTATTTTTCGGCAAACAAGGGAAAGAAAAGAGACCCAGTACTTC.